Ten or more counts support the clone carrying this T cell receptor (beta chain). The entry originates in a study of T cell repertoires in cytomegalovirus infection. The length of the CDR3 is 13 residues. The germline CDR1 and CDR2 sequences are SQVTM and ANQGSEA. TCRdb recomputed calls from the reads with MiXCR, one row per CDR3 protein. The sample lists roughly 320,000 distinct CDR3 sequences; roughly 9.3% were seen once. V is TRBV29-1 and J is TRBJ2-1; unclear D gene. The material sequenced was PBMCs. The TCR sequence derives from a human donor in good health (CMV status not recorded). Some clones in this sample may be carry-over from other donors' samples. CDR3 DNA: TGCAGAGCAGACCTCCTGAGCACAAGTGAGCAGTTCTTC. Residues: CRADLLSTSEQFF.